This is a list of T cell receptor beta chains from one sample in a study of T cells in Graves' hyperthyroidism and ophthalmopathy. TCRdb passed the multiplex PCR reads through MiXCR, listing each CDR3 protein once. The data hold 270,000 or so distinct CDR3 sequences, with less than 30% observed a single time. Material for sequencing was blood. The source of these receptors is a man between 40 and 49 years old with Graves' hyperthyroidism that later progressed to Graves' ophthalmopathy. The CDR3 runs from the conserved cysteine through the conserved F or W. Clone size is shown for a subset of rows, as once, few, many or a class of expanded clone.

j_gene	v_gene	abundance	CDR3aa
TRBJ1-5	TRBV19	many	CASSRPGDAKPQHF
TRBJ1-2	TRBV27	many	CASSNNRGLDNYGYTF
TRBJ1-2	TRBV7-6	.	CASSLAPAGGWDYGYTF
TRBJ1-1	TRBV5-1	few	CASSLAGLMTEAFF
TRBJ2-7	TRBV20-1	many	CSAEVGEGRQYF
TRBJ2-5	TRBV5-1	many	CASSLGSNQETQYF
TRBJ1-1	TRBV5-4	.	CASSPPQGETEAFF
TRBJ2-4	TRBV20-1	many	CSAAQGGKNIQYF
TRBJ1-2	TRBV28	many	CASSSTGQGGGYTF
TRBJ2-7	TRBV6-5	many	CASSYTDRGEQYF
TRBJ2-5	TRBV12-3/TRBV12-4	many	CASSLVWGQGTQYF
TRBJ1-2	TRBV19	.	CASSILEGQANYGYTF
TRBJ2-5	TRBV28	.	CASSSQGLAEETQYF
TRBJ1-1	TRBV6-5	.	CASSYGSSGAEAFF
TRBJ2-7	TRBV14	many	CASSQGSSGTYEQYF
TRBJ1-1	TRBV12-3/TRBV12-4	many	CASTSGVSTEAFF
TRBJ1-2	TRBV7-9	many	CASSLDRRDSLYGYTF
TRBJ2-2	TRBV6-5	.	CASSYRPGPNTGELFF